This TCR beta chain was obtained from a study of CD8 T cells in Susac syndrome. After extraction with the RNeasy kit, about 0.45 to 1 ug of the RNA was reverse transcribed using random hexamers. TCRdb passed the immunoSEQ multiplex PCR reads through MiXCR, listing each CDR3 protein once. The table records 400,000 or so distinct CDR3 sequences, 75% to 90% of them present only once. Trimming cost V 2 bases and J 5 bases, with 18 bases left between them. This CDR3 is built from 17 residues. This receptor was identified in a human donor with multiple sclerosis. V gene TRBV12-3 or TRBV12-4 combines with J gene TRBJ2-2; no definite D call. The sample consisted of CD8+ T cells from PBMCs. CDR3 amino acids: CASSLSMWVKRTGELFF. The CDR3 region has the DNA TGTGCCAGCAGTTTATCCATGTGGGTGAAAAGAACCGGGGAGCTGTTTTTT.